The clone carrying this TCR beta chain was seen more than once but under ten times. The antigen is undetermined. Using immunoSEQ multiplex PCR, the repertoire was profiled, and TCRdb retains in-frame clones only, with some absent. The sample lists around 80,000 clones, roughly nine tenths occurring once. Between the trimmed V and J ends, which lost 4 bases and 3 bases, there was a span of 6 bases. The CDR3 runs to 13 residues. Germline V gene data show CDR1 as KGHDR and CDR2 as SFDVKD. The data originate from a study of T cell responses to AZD1222 COVID-19 vaccine. Study results and limitations: The study found vaccine-associated CD4 TCRs spanning spike, dominant at 160-218 and 743-854. Unmutated variant regions are reportedly the target of nearly half of TCRs that are spike-specific. Increases in Spike-specific TCR breadth and depth were seen after two AZD1222 doses.

The receptor comes from an adult who received the AZD1222 COVID-19 vaccine. Material: peripheral blood, obtained 28 days after the second AZD1222 dose. The rearrangement links TRBV24-1 to TRBJ2-1; D not resolved. CDR3 sequence (DNA): TGTGCCACCAGTGAAAGACTCTACAATGAGCAGTTCTTC. Its protein is CATSERLYNEQFF.